Each of the 23 T cell receptor beta chains below was sequenced from the same sample in a study of identical twins. Each CDR3 protein gets one entry after TCRdb re-called the 5' RACE reads with MiXCR. The sample includes approximately 500,000 distinct CDR3 sequences, about 24% of them seen just once. This sample also belongs to another study, concerning T cells expressing NK-cell markers.

The sample comprised CD4+ T cells sorted from blood. These receptors were taken from a woman aged 18-29 years in good health.

The chain has TRBV2 and TRBJ1-2, with 8 nucleotides matching TRBD1. The V and J ends lost 4 bases and 2 bases, in that order; junction bases with no gene match: 12. Germline assignment: CDR1 SNHLY and CDR2 FYNNEI. The CDR3 has 17 amino acids. This CDR3 reads CASSATWTGLTNYGYTF. In DNA form, the CDR3 reads TGTGCCAGCAGTGCGACATGGACAGGGTTAACCAACTATGGCTACACCTTC.

V is TRBV24-1 and J is TRBJ2-2, with 10 bases matching TRBD2. J gave up 3 bases and V 3 bases, and 3 bases lay outside the gene matches. From germline, CDR1 is KGHDR and CDR2 SFDVKD. CDR3 length: 16 amino acids. CDR3 DNA sequence: TGTGCCACCAGTGATCCGAGCGGGGGGGACACCGGGGAGCTGTTTTTT. Protein product: CATSDPSGGDTGELFF.

This clonotype was found a few times. The CDR3 DNA reads as TGCGCCAGCAGCCAAAAGGCTAGCGACCAAGAGACCCAGTACTTC. The encoded protein is CASSQKASDQETQYF. The chain has TRBV4-3 and TRBJ2-5; tentatively, D is TRBD2 (6 bases). From germline, CDR1 is LGHNA and CDR2 YSLEER. This CDR3 has 15 amino acids. V lost 2 bases, J lost 0 bases, and 10 bases lay in between.

This clonotype was recorded once. The chain joins TRBV20-1 to TRBJ2-7; 7 nucleotides line up with TRBD1. Germline V gene data show CDR1 as DFQATT and CDR2 as SNEGSKA (reference sequence). The CDR3 sequence is 14 residues long. J lost 0 bases, V lost 6 bases, and 8 bases had no gene match. CDR3 DNA sequence: TGCAGTGCCTTAAGTGGGGACAGCTCCTACGAGCAGTACTTC. It specifies CSALSGDSSYEQYF.

This chain connects TRBV5-1 to TRBJ1-1; no reliable D call. CDR1 and CDR2 (germline): SGHRS, YFSETQ. There are 14 residues in the CDR3. V lost 1 base and J lost 4, with 11 bases in between. The CDR3: CASSLPGGATEAFF. CDR3 sequence (DNA): TGCGCCAGCAGCTTGCCGGGTGGAGCCACTGAAGCTTTCTTT.

The gene calls are TRBV7-2 and TRBJ2-1, with 7 bases identical to TRBD2. V shed 4 bases and J 0 bases; nucleotides not matched to a gene: 6. Germline V gene sequence: CDR1 SGHTA, CDR2 FQGNSA. The CDR3 is made up of 16 amino acids. This CDR3 reads CASSSDRDYSYNEQFF. Written as DNA, the CDR3 is TGTGCCAGCAGCTCCGACCGGGACTACTCCTACAATGAGCAGTTCTTC. The entire variable domain, with the rest obtained from reference TRBV7-2 and TRBJ2-1, is as follows: GAGVSQSPSNKVTEKGKDVELRCDPISGHTALYWYRQSLGQGLEFLIYFQGNSAPDKSGLPSDRFSAERTGGSVSTLTIQRTQQEDSAVYLCASSSDRDYSYNEQFFGPGTRLTVL.

The chain links TRBV7-8 to TRBJ2-1; D gene unclear. Trimming stripped 2 bases from V and 3 bases from J, with 8 bases between. From germline, CDR1 is SGHVS and CDR2 FQNEAQ. This CDR3 has 14 residues. This CDR3 reads CASSLSGNYNEQFF. The CDR3 coding sequence is TGTGCCAGCAGCTTATCAGGAAACTACAATGAGCAGTTCTTC.

This clonotype has more than one count but fewer than ten. The chain links TRBV5-1 to TRBJ2-2; TRBD2 matches 8 bases. The CDR3 is 15 residues long. Trimming took 1 base from V and 6 from J; bases not matched to a gene: 5. Germline loops: CDR1 SGHRS, CDR2 YFSETQ. The CDR3 region is CASSLISGKAGELFF. Written as DNA, the CDR3 is TGCGCCAGCAGCTTGATTAGCGGGAAAGCCGGGGAGCTGTTTTTT. Full variable domain (rest looked up from reference TRBV5-1 and TRBJ2-2): KAGVTQTPRYLIKTRGQQVTLSCSPISGHRSVSWYQQTPGQGLQFLFEYFSETQRNKGNFPGRFSGRQFSNSRSEMNVSTLELGDSALYLCASSLISGKAGELFFGEGSRLTVL.

The V gene is TRBV4-3, the J gene TRBJ2-1; TRBD2 agrees at 10 bases. The CDR3 has 17 amino acids. Losses at the gene ends were 0 bases for V and 7 bases for J; bases not matched to a gene: 9. Germline loops: CDR1 LGHNA, CDR2 YSLEER. The CDR3: CASSQEGPAGGGNEQFF. The CDR3, as DNA: TGCGCCAGCAGCCAAGAAGGGCCAGCGGGAGGGGGAAATGAGCAGTTCTTC.

There are many counts of this clonotype. The CDR3 spells CSARDQGDRYEQYF. The DNA for the CDR3 is TGCAGTGCTAGAGACCAGGGGGATAGGTACGAGCAGTACTTC. This chain links TRBV20-1 with TRBJ2-7, with 7 bases that match TRBD1. V shed 0 bases and J 4 bases; nucleotides not matched to a gene: 6. This CDR3 is built from 14 residues. CDR1 is DFQATT and CDR2 is SNEGSKA in the germline V gene (reference sequence).

This chain joins TRBV11-3 and TRBJ2-5; the D is unclear. The CDR3 is made up of 13 amino acids. Germline lookup yields CDR1 SGHNT and CDR2 YENEEA. V was cut by 4 bases and J by 1 base, with 7 bases left in between. CDR3 in amino acids: CASSWVAQETQYF. CDR3 sequence (DNA): TGTGCCAGCAGCTGGGTCGCCCAAGAGACCCAGTACTTC.

This chain links TRBV7-2 with TRBJ2-7, with D possibly TRBD2 on 5 matching bases. The CDR3 length is 15 residues. The germline CDR1 and CDR2 sequences are SGHTA and FQGNSA. Trimming removed 5 bases from V and 4 bases from J, with 18 bases in between. The CDR3 protein is CASSPGVYRDYEQYF. The CDR3 nucleotides are TGTGCCAGCAGCCCCGGGGTGTATAGGGATTACGAGCAGTACTTC.

This clonotype appeared a few times. The V and J genes are TRBV20-1 and TRBJ2-1; D uncertain. CDR1 DFQATT and CDR2 SNEGSKA come from the germline V gene (reference sequence). CDR3 length: 15 amino acids. V was pared by 3 bases and J by 0 bases, with 12 bases between. The CDR3 coding sequence is TGCAGTGCTAGGCCCGACGTTAGCTCCTACAATGAGCAGTTCTTC. This codes for CSARPDVSSYNEQFF.

This sequence joins TRBV2 and TRBJ2-3; D is undetermined. V was pared by 7 bases and J by 6 bases, with 14 bases between. Germline V CDR1 and CDR2: SNHLY, FYNNEI. This CDR3 spans 13 amino acids. This CDR3 reads CASKADLGDTQYF. The CDR3, as DNA: TGTGCCAGCAAAGCCGATTTAGGGGATACGCAGTATTTT.

This chain joins TRBV27 and TRBJ1-2; D perhaps matches TRBD1 (6 bases). The CDR3 length is 16 residues. V was clipped by 6 bases and J by 5 bases, with 22 bases between them. Germline V gives CDR1 MNHEY, CDR2 SMNVEV (reference sequence). The CDR3 loop is CASSKREGGKRYGYTF. For the CDR3, the DNA is TGTGCCAGCAGCAAACGGGAGGGGGGCAAGCGATATGGCTACACCTTC.

This rearrangement joins TRBV20-1 to TRBJ1-1; D gene uncertain. The germline V gene encodes CDR1 DFQATT and CDR2 SNEGSKA (reference sequence). Between the trimmed V and J ends, which lost 5 bases and 0 bases, there was a span of 13 bases. This CDR3 spans 14 amino acids. CDR3 DNA sequence: TGCAGTGCTGGTTTGCCAGGATTGAACACTGAAGCTTTCTTT. Protein sequence: CSAGLPGLNTEAFF.

This clonotype has more than one count but fewer than ten. The chain has TRBV5-1 and TRBJ2-3; 9 nucleotides align to TRBD1. The J segment lost 5 bases and the V segment lost 0 bases, leaving 10 bases of the junction unmatched. This CDR3 has 17 residues. Germline V gives CDR1 SGHRS, CDR2 YFSETQ. CDR3 in amino acids: CASSLGVRTGVRDTQYF. CDR3 nucleotide sequence: TGCGCCAGCAGCTTGGGGGTGAGGACAGGGGTGAGAGATACGCAGTATTTT. The full variable domain, its missing parts supplied by reference TRBV5-1 and TRBJ2-3, is KAGVTQTPRYLIKTRGQQVTLSCSPISGHRSVSWYQQTPGQGLQFLFEYFSETQRNKGNFPGRFSGRQFSNSRSEMNVSTLELGDSALYLCASSLGVRTGVRDTQYFGPGTRLTVL.

The chain couples TRBV7-6 to TRBJ1-4, with TRBD1 matching over 9 bases. Germline CDR1 is SGHVS and CDR2 is FNYEAQ. Losses at the gene ends were 5 bases for V and 2 bases for J; bases not matched to a gene: 3. The CDR3 covers 15 residues. This CDR3 reads CASSMTGGTNEKLFF. CDR3 nucleotide sequence: TGTGCCAGCAGCATGACAGGGGGGACTAATGAAAAACTGTTTTTT. Drawing the rest from reference TRBV7-6 and TRBJ1-4, the complete variable domain is GAGVSQSPRYKVTKRGQDVALRCDPISGHVSLYWYRQALGQGPEFLTYFNYEAQQDKSGLPNDRFSAERPEGSISTLTIQRTEQRDSAMYRCASSMTGGTNEKLFFGSGTQLSVL.

This clonotype was detected a few times. The V call is TRBV7-9, the J call TRBJ2-7, with D perhaps matching TRBD2 (6 bases). Trimming shortened V by 5 bases and J by 6 bases, and 14 bases separated the two germline ends. Germline V gene data show CDR1 as SEHNR and CDR2 as FQNEAQ (reference sequence). This CDR3 contains 13 residues. The CDR3 DNA reads as TGTGCCAGCAGCCGGGACTTGGATCGCGAGCAGTACTTC. The encoded protein is CASSRDLDREQYF.

In its sample, this clonotype was seen a few times. The chain links TRBV15 to TRBJ2-3; TRBD2 matches 8 bases. CDR3 length: 20 residues. Germline lookup yields CDR1 LNHNV and CDR2 YYDKDF (reference sequence). V was clipped by 0 bases and J by 6 bases; unmatched bases: 20. Here the CDR3 DNA reads TGTGCCACCAGCAGAGATCGGGGACTAGGGAGGCACAGGAAGGTGGATACGCAGTATTTT. As protein: CATSRDRGLGRHRKVDTQYF.

CDR3 in DNA: TGCGCCAGCAGCCAAGACGGCGGGGATGAGCAGTTCTTC. This encodes CASSQDGGDEQFF. This rearrangement joins TRBV4-3 to TRBJ2-1, with TRBD2 as a possible D gene (6 bases). V was cut by 0 bases and J by 8 bases, with 8 bases left in between. The CDR3 runs 13 residues. Germline V gene sequence: CDR1 LGHNA, CDR2 YSLEER.

This clonotype turned up a few times. V usage is TRBV29-1 and J usage is TRBJ2-5; tentative D call: TRBD1 (5 bases). This CDR3 region has 14 residues. Between the trimmed V and J ends, which lost 7 bases and 2 bases, there was a span of 17 bases. In germline, CDR1 is SQVTM, CDR2 ANQGSEA. CDR3 DNA: TGCAGCGCGCGTAGGGGTTCTACACAAGAGACCCAGTACTTC. Translation gives CSARRGSTQETQYF.

This clonotype has just a few counts. This sequence joins TRBV9 and TRBJ2-1, with unresolved D. CDR3 length: 12 residues. The V gene's germline CDR1 is SGDLS and CDR2 YYNGEE. V shed 1 base and J shed 7 bases, with 6 bases lying between them. Here the CDR3 reads CASSVTGNEQFF. The CDR3 DNA follows: TGTGCCAGCAGCGTAACCGGGAATGAGCAGTTCTTC.